Following are 27 T cell receptor beta chains from one sample sequenced in a study of shared clonotypes between healthy human individuals. Only CD45RO-negative cells positively selected for CCR7 counted as naive CD8 cells, so terminally differentiated effector memory CD45RA+ cells were excluded. Assay used: immunoSEQ multiplex PCR; TCRdb lists only in-frame clones, some missing. This sample has 600,000 or so clones, with about 95% found just once. Sequencing was done on a sample of naive CD8+ T cells sorted from blood. These receptors were taken from a woman in her twenties or thirties in good health.

V is TRBV12-5 and J is TRBJ2-1; 7 positions match TRBD2. CDR3 length equals 16 residues. Unmatched junction bases numbered 7, after V lost 1 base and J lost 4 bases. Looked up from germline, CDR1 is LGHNT and CDR2 is FRNRAP. As DNA, the CDR3 is TGTGCTAGTGGTTTGGCTATACTAGCGAAGTACAATGAGCAGTTCTTC. It is translated as CASGLAILAKYNEQFF.

V is TRBV19 and J is TRBJ2-7; 10 positions agree with TRBD1. The CDR3 is 15 residues long. The V segment lost 3 bases and the J segment 5 bases; nucleotides outside the gene matches: 7. The germline gives CDR1 LNHDA, CDR2 SQIVND (reference sequence). The CDR3 here is CASSIRSDRGNEQYF. CDR3 bases: TGTGCCAGTAGTATTAGATCGGACAGGGGGAACGAGCAGTACTTC.

The rearrangement uses TRBV5-8 and TRBJ1-2, with a possible D match to TRBD1 (6 bases). V was clipped by 6 bases and J by 1 base, with 19 bases between them. The CDR3 covers 16 residues. CDR1 and CDR2 (germline): SGHTS, YDEGEE. The CDR3 region is CASNRGGGHYNYGYTF. The CDR3, as DNA: TGTGCCAGCAATCGAGGGGGGGGCCACTATAACTATGGCTACACCTTC.

The chain is built from TRBV10-3 and TRBJ2-5; 10 bases fit TRBD2. The better agreement between TRBJ2-7 and the DNA end casts doubt on the J call. The CDR3 loop spans 14 amino acids. Germline lookup yields CDR1 ENHRY and CDR2 SYGVKD. The DNA of the CDR3 is TGTGCCACCCAGAAAGCTAGCGGGAGATCCGAGCAGTACTTC. Residues: CATQKASGRSEQYF.

J is TRBJ2-5 and V is TRBV15; possible D gene TRBD1, 5 bases. The closer fit of TRBJ2-7 to the DNA end suggests the J call may be wrong. The CDR3 has 15 amino acids. Germline V lookup: CDR1 LNHNV, CDR2 YYDKDF (reference sequence). CDR3 region: CATSRDDGASYEQYF. The CDR3 DNA reads as TGTGCCACCAGCAGAGATGATGGGGCTTCCTACGAGCAGTACTTC.

This clone was recorded only once. The chain couples TRBV5-8 to TRBJ2-1; D unresolved. The CDR3 is made up of 16 amino acids. CDR1 and CDR2 (germline): SGHTS, YDEGEE. V dropped 0 bases and J dropped 1 base, with 11 bases sitting between them. In DNA, the CDR3 is TGTGCCAGCAGCTTGGCCGTAGGATCTTCCTACAATGAGCAGTTCTTC. Translating gives CASSLAVGSSYNEQFF. The whole variable domain, remainder taken from reference TRBV5-8 and TRBJ2-1, is EAGVTQSPTHLIKTRGQQATLRCSPISGHTSVYWYQQALGLGLQFLLWYDEGEERNRGNFPPRFSGRQFPNYSSELNVNALELEDSALYLCASSLAVGSSYNEQFFGPGTRLTVL.

J is TRBJ2-5 and V is TRBV2, with D possibly being TRBD1 or TRBD2 (6 bases each). The DNA end favors TRBJ2-7, so the J call may be wrong. Looked up from germline, CDR1 is SNHLY and CDR2 is FYNNEI. This CDR3 is built from 16 residues. The CDR3, as DNA: TGTGCCAGCAGTGAAGTGGGGGCGAGGGGAGGTAACGAGCAGTACTTC. Amino acid sequence: CASSEVGARGGNEQYF.

The chain's CDR3 is CASKRRREQYF. CDR3 bases: TGTGCCAGCAAGCGTCGCCGCGAGCAGTACTTC. The V gene is TRBV28, the J gene TRBJ2-7, with D hard to call. Trimming cost V 7 bases and J 6 bases, with 10 bases left between them. From germline, CDR1 is MDHEN and CDR2 SYDVKM. This CDR3 comprises 11 residues.

The chain combines TRBV6-5 with TRBJ2-7; TRBD2 matches 11 bases. CDR3 size: 15 residues. Trimming cost V 6 bases and J 1 base; bases outside gene matches: 5. Germline V gene data show CDR1 as MNHEY and CDR2 as SVGAGI. This chain's CDR3 is CASRYSGRGSYEQYF. The CDR3, as DNA: TGTGCCAGCAGGTATAGCGGGAGGGGATCCTACGAGCAGTACTTC.

This clone has a handful of counts. The chain carries TRBV5-4 and TRBJ2-5; D gene uncertain. The V and J ends lost 3 bases and 7 bases respectively, with 7 bases between them. The V gene's germline CDR1 is SGHNT and CDR2 YYREEE (reference sequence). CDR3 length: 11 residues. CDR3 sequence (DNA): TGTGCCAGCAGCTCGATTGGGACCCAGTACTTC. Translated, it gives CASSSIGTQYF. Drawing the rest from reference TRBV5-4 and TRBJ2-5, the complete variable domain is ETGVTQSPTHLIKTRGQQVTLRCSSQSGHNTVSWYQQALGQGPQFIFQYYREEENGRGNFPPRFSGLQFPNYSSELNVNALELDDSALYLCASSSIGTQYFGPGTRLLVL.

V gene TRBV27 combines with J gene TRBJ2-7; possibly TRBD1 or TRBD2 for D (5 bases each). The ends were cut back, 4 bases at V and 0 bases at J, with 10 bases in the middle. Germline lookup yields CDR1 MNHEY and CDR2 SMNVEV (reference sequence). The CDR3 consists of 14 residues. The CDR3 region is CASSYRGTSYEQYF. For the CDR3, the DNA is TGTGCCAGCAGTTATAGAGGGACCTCCTACGAGCAGTACTTC.

This chain connects TRBV18 to TRBJ2-1, with a possible D match to TRBD2 (6 bases). V was trimmed by 3 bases and J by 12 bases, leaving 18 bases between them. The CDR3 totals 14 residues. CDR1 is KGHSH, CDR2 LQKENI, per germline. The CDR3 DNA reads TGTGCCAGCTCACCGACCCTGGACTACCTGGGGCAGTTCTTC. Its translation: CASSPTLDYLGQFF.

The genes are TRBV5-4 and TRBJ2-1, with D uncertain. This CDR3 contains 14 residues. Germline CDR1 is SGHNT and CDR2 is YYREEE (reference sequence). Trimming took off 0 bases at V and 7 bases at J, with 11 bases between the two ends. This CDR3 is CASSLEGIQNEQFF. For the CDR3, the DNA is TGTGCCAGCAGCTTGGAAGGGATTCAAAATGAGCAGTTCTTC.

The V call is TRBV2, the J call TRBJ2-7; D tentatively fits TRBD1 or TRBD2 (5 bases each). Trimming removed 7 bases from V and 3 bases from J, with 22 bases in between. The germline CDR1 and CDR2 sequences are SNHLY and FYNNEI. There are 16 residues in the CDR3. CDR3 residues: CASISGPPFLSYEQYF. In nucleotides, the CDR3 is TGTGCCAGCATCTCGGGGCCGCCCTTTCTCAGCTACGAGCAGTACTTC.

This chain uses TRBV27 with TRBJ2-7, with TRBD2 matching 7 bases. The CDR3 runs 14 residues. J gave up 7 bases and V 6 bases, and 12 bases lay outside the gene matches. Germline CDR1 is MNHEY and CDR2 is SMNVEV (reference sequence). CDR3 nucleotides: TGTGCCAGCAGCCCTCGGACCGGGCGGGGGGAGCAGTACTTC. Translated, it gives CASSPRTGRGEQYF.

The rearrangement joins TRBV7-8 to TRBJ2-1; D is uncertain. Germline V gene lookup returns CDR1 SGHVS and CDR2 FQNEAQ. Trimming stripped 3 bases from V and 5 bases from J, with 11 bases between. The CDR3 extends over 14 amino acids. The CDR3 DNA sequence: TGTGCCAGCAGCTTCGAGTACAGCAACAATGAGCAGTTCTTC. This gives the protein CASSFEYSNNEQFF. The full variable domain, in which reference TRBV7-8 and TRBJ2-1 provide the parts outside the CDR3, is GAGVSQSPRYKVAKRGQDVALRCDPISGHVSLFWYQQALGQGPEFLTYFQNEAQLDKSGLPSDRFFAERPEGSVSTLKIQRTQQEDSAVYLCASSFEYSNNEQFFGPGTRLTVL.

On this clone itself: This sample also contains other DNA sequences that code for the same CDR3. The V call is TRBV28, the J call TRBJ1-4; D unclear. V was trimmed by 3 bases and J by 7 bases, leaving 12 bases between them. Germline lookup yields CDR1 MDHEN and CDR2 SYDVKM. The CDR3 totals 14 residues. CDR3 coding DNA: TGTGCCAGCAGTTTCCGGCCTGGGAGTGAAAAACTGTTTTTT. Its protein is CASSFRPGSEKLFF. The full variable domain, completed using reference TRBV28 and TRBJ1-4, is DVKVTQSSRYLVKRTGEKVFLECVQDMDHENMFWYRQDPGLGLRLIYFSYDVKMKEKGDIPEGYSVSREKKERFSLILESASTNQTSMYLCASSFRPGSEKLFFGSGTQLSVL.

The chain couples TRBV5-6 to TRBJ1-2; no reliable D call. The ends were cut back, 0 bases at V and 0 bases at J, with 9 bases in the middle. The CDR3 runs 15 residues. Germline V CDR1 and CDR2: SGHDT, YYEEEE. Here the CDR3 DNA reads TGTGCCAGCAGCTTGGGTGGCTCAGCTAACTATGGCTACACCTTC. This codes for CASSLGGSANYGYTF.

The chain employs TRBV28 and TRBJ1-5; possible D gene TRBD1, 5 bases. Trimming cost V 11 bases and J 2 bases, with 7 bases left between them. The CDR3 loop spans 11 amino acids. The V gene's germline CDR1 is MDHEN and CDR2 SYDVKM. CDR3 sequence reads: CAPRGNQPQHF. CDR3 DNA sequence: TGTGCCCCCAGGGGCAATCAGCCCCAGCATTTT.

The table lists this clone with a count of one. The J gene is TRBJ2-3, the V gene TRBV13; 7 positions match TRBD2. Germline values: CDR1 PRHDT, CDR2 FYEKMQ (reference sequence). The length of the CDR3 is 16 residues. The V and J ends lost 4 bases and 0 bases, in that order; junction bases with no gene match: 7. The CDR3 DNA follows: TGTGCCAGCAGCTCCTTGATTAGCGGGAGCACAGATACGCAGTATTTT. It is translated as CASSSLISGSTDTQYF. Using reference TRBV13 and TRBJ2-3 for the parts outside the CDR3, the full variable domain is AAGVIQSPRHLIKEKRETATLKCYPIPRHDTVYWYQQGPGQDPQFLISFYEKMQSDKGSIPDRFSAQQFSDYHSELNMSSLELGDSALYFCASSSLISGSTDTQYFGPGTRLTVL.

J is TRBJ1-1 and V is TRBV7-9, with unresolved D. The germline V gene has CDR1 SEHNR and CDR2 FQNEAQ (reference sequence). CDR3 length: 15 residues. Trimming took 5 bases from V and 0 from J, leaving 13 bases between them. The CDR3 region is CASSLGVTMNTEAFF. In nucleotides, the CDR3 is TGTGCCAGCAGCCTTGGGGTGACAATGAACACTGAAGCTTTCTTT.

The gene calls are TRBV19 and TRBJ1-5; no clear D gene. Deletions cut 3 bases from V and 4 bases from J, with 10 bases between. Germline CDR1 LNHDA, CDR2 SQIVND (reference sequence). There are 14 residues in the CDR3. CDR3 residues: CASSILRENQPQHF. The CDR3 DNA follows: TGTGCCAGTAGTATTCTCCGGGAAAATCAGCCCCAGCATTTT.

The chain joins TRBV7-9 to TRBJ2-1; D tentatively fits TRBD1 or TRBD2 (5 bases each). Germline V gene sequence: CDR1 SEHNR, CDR2 FQNEAQ (reference sequence). The CDR3 is made up of 14 amino acids. V lost 3 bases and J lost 6, with 12 bases in between. The CDR3 nucleotides are TGTGCCAGCAGCTTGGGGGAACTCGGCAATGAGCAGTTCTTC. Its translation: CASSLGELGNEQFF.

The V and J genes are TRBV27 and TRBJ1-5; possibly TRBD1 for D (6 bases). Trimming removed 5 bases from V and 6 bases from J, with 14 bases in between. CDR1 is MNHEY and CDR2 is SMNVEV in the germline V gene (reference sequence). The CDR3 is 14 amino acids. In DNA form, the CDR3 reads TGTGCCAGCAGTCTGGGGGGGGCGTCTCAGCCCCAGCATTTT. Translating gives CASSLGGASQPQHF.

The chain couples TRBV5-6 to TRBJ2-7; no firm D call. V was cut by 1 base and J by 6 bases, with 8 bases left in between. Germline V gene lookup returns CDR1 SGHDT and CDR2 YYEEEE. The CDR3 totals 12 residues. The CDR3 protein is CASSLISFEQYF. The CDR3 DNA reads TGTGCCAGCAGCTTGATCAGTTTCGAGCAGTACTTC.

This clone was seen a handful of times. J is TRBJ2-7 and V is TRBV19, with 8 nucleotides matching TRBD1. The CDR3 runs 13 residues. J was trimmed by 5 bases and V by 4 bases; bases with no gene match: 4. Germline V lookup: CDR1 LNHDA, CDR2 SQIVND (reference sequence). CDR3 in amino acids: CASSTTGAHEQYF. The CDR3 DNA reads TGTGCCAGTAGTACGACAGGGGCTCACGAGCAGTACTTC.

The chain carries TRBV5-6 and TRBJ2-7; 7 nucleotides agree with TRBD2. J gave up 5 bases and V 5 bases, and 10 bases lay outside the gene matches. The CDR3 consists of 14 residues. CDR1 and CDR2 from the germline V gene are SGHDT and YYEEEE. CDR3 in DNA: TGTGCCAGCAGACCGACCGGGACTATTCACGAGCAGTACTTC. It translates to CASRPTGTIHEQYF.